The rows below give T cell receptor beta chains drawn from one sample of a study of T-cell reconstitution after alpha-beta-depleted transplantation in children. TCRdb redid the calling of the PCR reads with MiXCR, one entry per CDR3 protein. The data hold some 600,000 distinct CDR3 sequences, with about 15% observed a single time. Source: PBMCs from the stem cell graft donor, taken from the stem cell graft. These receptors originate from a human donor who donated a stem cell graft to a child with acute myeloid leukemia. Each CDR3 is given without its conserved first and last residue. Fields, in order: J gene, V gene, CDR3 protein.

J: TRBJ1-3; V: TRBV20-1; CDR3: STQGMAGNTIY
J: TRBJ1-1; V: TRBV7-9; CDR3: ASSRKMNTEAF
J: TRBJ2-7; V: TRBV29-1; CDR3: SVKGQGAYEQY
J: TRBJ2-1; V: TRBV24-1; CDR3: ATSDSGLEQF
J: TRBJ1-5; V: TRBV20-1; CDR3: SAREGQGRPQPQH
J: TRBJ2-5; V: TRBV7-9; CDR3: ALERPYEETQY
J: TRBJ1-1; V: TRBV28; CDR3: ASNPLDRGDTEAF
J: TRBJ1-5; V: TRBV28; CDR3: ASSLQTEMFYSNQPQH
J: TRBJ2-2; V: TRBV11-2; CDR3: ASSSQDLAGLIDDTGELF
J: TRBJ2-3; V: TRBV7-2; CDR3: ASSPISGKVDTQY
J: TRBJ2-5; V: TRBV6-5; CDR3: ASSYSGGDLQETQY
J: TRBJ1-2; V: TRBV5-1; CDR3: ASSLGDGDGYT
J: TRBJ1-1; V: TRBV6-5; CDR3: ASSTQMNTEAF
J: TRBJ2-2; V: TRBV7-7; CDR3: TSSSHPGGELF
J: TRBJ2-3; V: TRBV29-1; CDR3: SVGGADRLTDTQY
J: TRBJ2-1; V: TRBV27; CDR3: ASSSGLAGVNEQF
J: TRBJ1-4; V: TRBV20-1; CDR3: SASPLLQQPNEKLF
J: TRBJ1-1; V: TRBV20-1; CDR3: SARGPLSVTEAF
J: TRBJ2-3; V: TRBV5-5; CDR3: ASSLVAGGPNTQY
J: TRBJ2-3; V: TRBV24-1; CDR3: ATSDGTARVTDTQY
J: TRBJ1-1; V: TRBV20-1; CDR3: SYAFGDTEAF
J: TRBJ1-1; V: TRBV13; CDR3: ATRPGGSTLNTEAF
J: TRBJ2-5; V: TRBV7-9; CDR3: ASSLSQAQETQY
J: TRBJ1-1; V: TRBV20-1; CDR3: SARSRASPKNTEAF
J: TRBJ1-4; V: TRBV12-3/TRBV12-4; CDR3: ASRGQGEEKLF
J: TRBJ1-1; V: TRBV20-1; CDR3: SARAHRGQSEAF
J: TRBJ1-1; V: TRBV20-1; CDR3: SATLLQTGRGNTEAF
J: TRBJ1-5; V: TRBV20-1; CDR3: SARDWRGGQPQH
J: TRBJ2-5; V: TRBV30; CDR3: GLTAGETQY
J: TRBJ1-2; V: TRBV7-2; CDR3: ASSPEGANYGYT
J: TRBJ1-2; V: TRBV6-5; CDR3: ASSYLGEGRHGYT
J: TRBJ2-1; V: TRBV29-1; CDR3: SVDSQGTEQF
J: TRBJ2-2; V: TRBV7-2; CDR3: ASSRLHLASNTGELF
J: TRBJ1-1; V: TRBV20-1; CDR3: SARPSRFEAF
J: TRBJ2-1; V: TRBV10-3; CDR3: AAGLAGAIGNEQF
J: TRBJ1-1; V: TRBV20-1; CDR3: SAIGFWGPENTEAF
J: TRBJ2-2; V: TRBV9; CDR3: ASSVGFGELF
J: TRBJ1-2; V: TRBV5-1; CDR3: ASSPTEGGPYGYT
J: TRBJ2-1; V: TRBV30; CDR3: AWTNLDRGPYNEQF
J: TRBJ2-7; V: TRBV5-1; CDR3: ASSYHGSYEQY
J: TRBJ1-2; V: TRBV5-6; CDR3: ASSLLDGYT
J: TRBJ2-1; V: TRBV6-5; CDR3: ASSYRGWDEQF
J: TRBJ2-1; V: TRBV4-3; CDR3: ASSQVRDYNEQF
J: TRBJ2-5; V: TRBV20-1; CDR3: CARDTGLGHQETQY
J: TRBJ2-7; V: TRBV7-8; CDR3: ASSKQGAYEQY
J: TRBJ2-1; V: TRBV19; CDR3: ASSTLRTSGGLQEEQF
J: TRBJ2-2; V: TRBV24-1; CDR3: ATSDMGHANAGELF
J: TRBJ1-6; V: TRBV10-3; CDR3: AISKQGSNSPLH
J: TRBJ1-5; V: TRBV5-6; CDR3: ASSLAGGPQH
J: TRBJ2-6; V: TRBV6-1; CDR3: ASSEHPSGANVLT
J: TRBJ2-2; V: TRBV7-2; CDR3: ASSFHEGAGELF